The clone carrying this T cell receptor beta chain was observed a few times. Its antigen is not identified. This entry is derived from a study of OX40 agonist ivuxolimab in advanced cancers. Study-wide context: Ivuxolimab, an agonist antibody against OX40 (CD134), was given to patients.

The V and J ends lost 6 bases and 5 bases, in that order; junction bases with no gene match: 16. CDR1 SNHLY and CDR2 FYNNEI come from the germline V gene. This CDR3 spans 16 amino acids. Using immunoSEQ multiplex PCR, the repertoire was profiled, and TCRdb retains in-frame clones only, with some absent. The sample carries about 33,000 clones, around four fifths recorded once. Study-level points and caveats: Among the lowest peripheral clonal expansion occurred in 0.1-3.0 mg/kg partial responders.

The TCR originated in an adult with an advanced solid tumor such as melanoma, head and neck, liver or kidney cancer. The sample was CD4+ or CD8+ T cells sorted from blood, taken in a trial of the OX40 agonist ivuxolimab. The rearrangement uses TRBV2 and TRBJ2-7; 7 bases agree with TRBD2. The CDR3 DNA sequence: TGTGCCAGCAGCTTAGACCCCGGGGGGTTTGGGAACGAGCAGTACTTC. Protein: CASSLDPGGFGNEQYF. Together with reference TRBV2 and TRBJ2-7, the CDR3 gives the full variable domain: EPEVTQTPSHQVTQMGQEVILRCVPISNHLYFYWYRQILGQKVEFLVSFYNNEISEKSEIFDDQFSVERPDGSNFTLKIRSTKLEDSAMYFCASSLDPGGFGNEQYFGPGTRLTVT.